Below are 6 T cell receptor beta chains sequenced from a single sample in a study of shared clonotypes between healthy human individuals. The naive CD8 fraction comprised CD45RO-negative cells positively selected for CCR7 and excluded terminally differentiated effector memory CD45RA+ cells. The method was immunoSEQ multiplex PCR; TCRdb's version includes in-frame clones alone and lacks a portion of them. This sample has about 750,000 clones, with 92% found just once. Material: naive CD8+ T cells sorted from blood. These receptor sequences come from a man aged 25 to 40 in good health.

V is TRBV29-1 and J is TRBJ2-7; 10 nucleotides line up with TRBD1. V dropped 7 bases and J dropped 2; count of bases not matched to a gene: 8. The length of the CDR3 is 14 residues. In germline, CDR1 is SQVTM, CDR2 ANQGSEA. This CDR3 is CSALRGQGTYEQYF. DNA for the CDR3: TGCAGCGCCCTACGGGGACAGGGGACCTACGAGCAGTACTTC.

J is TRBJ2-7 and V is TRBV6-4; TRBD2 matches at 14 bases. The V and J ends lost 7 bases and 6 bases, in that order; junction bases with no gene match: 11. The germline V gene has CDR1 MRHNA and CDR2 SNTAGT. The CDR3 length is 16 residues. The CDR3 bases are TGTGCCAGCACCTCCCGGCCAGGACTAGCGGGAGGCGAGCAGTACTTC. Its translation: CASTSRPGLAGGEQYF.

V and J are TRBV19 and TRBJ1-1; D remains ambiguous. With 5 bases removed from V and 3 bases from J, the gap between germline ends came to 16 bases. CDR3 size: 15 residues. Germline CDR1 and CDR2: LNHDA and SQIVND (reference sequence). CDR3 DNA: TGTGCCAGTAGTGATTTCGGTGTTAGAGACACTGAAGCTTTCTTT. Its translation is CASSDFGVRDTEAFF.

Only one count was recorded for this clone. The chain combines TRBV2 with TRBJ1-4, with TRBD1 identical over 11 bases. Germline V gene lookup returns CDR1 SNHLY and CDR2 FYNNEI. The trim removed 7 bases at V and 6 bases at J, leaving 10 bases unmatched. The CDR3 contains 16 residues. The CDR3 reads CASTRDRGREDEKLFF. The CDR3 coding sequence is TGTGCCAGCACCCGGGACAGGGGGAGGGAAGATGAAAAACTGTTTTTT. The complete variable domain, with remaining parts taken from reference TRBV2 and TRBJ1-4, reads EPEVTQTPSHQVTQMGQEVILRCVPISNHLYFYWYRQILGQKVEFLVSFYNNEISEKSEIFDDQFSVERPDGSNFTLKIRSTKLEDSAMYFCASTRDRGREDEKLFFGSGTQLSVL.

J is TRBJ1-2 and V is TRBV5-5; 7 bases match TRBD1. The CDR3 totals 17 residues. The ends lost 4 bases at V and 7 bases at J; junction bases unmatched: 19. Germline CDR1 is SGHKS and CDR2 is YYEKEE (reference sequence). CDR3 in DNA: TGTGCCAGCAGCGACGTCGGGACAGCGATTAGGGCTATTGGCTACACCTTC. Its translation: CASSDVGTAIRAIGYTF.

This chain uses TRBV15 with TRBJ2-5, with a possible D match to TRBD2 (5 bases). V shed 4 bases and J shed 1 base, with 13 bases lying between them. Germline values: CDR1 LNHNV, CDR2 YYDKDF (reference sequence). The CDR3 spans 15 residues. Written as DNA, the CDR3 is TGTGCCACCAGCATCGGACGAGGGATCCAAGAGACCCAGTACTTC. Translating gives CATSIGRGIQETQYF.